This paragraph covers one T cell receptor beta chain sequence. The data derive from a study of blood T cell repertoires in COVID-19. The repertoire was sequenced with immunoSEQ multiplex PCR; TCRdb's copy has only in-frame clones and lacks some. The table has around 450,000 clones, about 90% seen once. CDR1 is ENHRY, CDR2 SYGVKD, per germline. The CDR3 runs to 14 residues. The V end lost 6 bases, the J end lost 0 bases, and 9 bases lay between the germline ends. The sequenced sample was PBMCs or T cells enriched from blood (not recorded which). The chain carries TRBV10-3 and TRBJ1-5; the D gene is possibly TRBD1 (5 bases). This clonotype originated in a man between 18 and 29 years old who had recovered from COVID-19. The chain's CDR3 is CAIREGASNQPQHF. The CDR3 region has the DNA TGTGCCATCAGGGAAGGGGCTAGCAATCAGCCCCAGCATTTT.